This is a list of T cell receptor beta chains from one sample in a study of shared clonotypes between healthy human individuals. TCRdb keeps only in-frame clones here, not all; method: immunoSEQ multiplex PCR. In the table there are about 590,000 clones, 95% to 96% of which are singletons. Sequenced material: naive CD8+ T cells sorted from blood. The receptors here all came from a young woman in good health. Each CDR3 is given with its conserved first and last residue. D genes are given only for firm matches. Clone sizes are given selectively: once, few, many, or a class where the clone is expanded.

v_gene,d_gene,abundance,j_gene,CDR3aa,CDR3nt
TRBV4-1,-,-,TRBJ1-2,CASSHPWRRGGRGYTF,TGCGCCAGCAGCCACCCGTGGAGAAGGGGGGGCCGGGGCTACACCTTC
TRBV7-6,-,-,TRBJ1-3,CASRRGTGNTIYF,TGTGCCAGCAGGCGGGGTACGGGAAACACCATATATTTT
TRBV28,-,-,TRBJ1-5,CASSLARNQPQHF,TGTGCCAGCAGTTTGGCCCGAAATCAGCCCCAGCATTTT
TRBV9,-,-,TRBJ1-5,CASSRGSGSQPQHF,TGTGCCAGCAGCCGTGGAAGTGGAAGTCAGCCCCAGCATTTT
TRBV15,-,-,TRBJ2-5,CATSREVVGGILETQYF,TGTGCCACCAGCAGAGAAGTAGTTGGTGGGATTCTAGAGACCCAGTACTTC
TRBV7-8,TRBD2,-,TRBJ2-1,CASSLGLAGTSGGYNEQFF,TGTGCCAGCAGCTTAGGGCTTGCCGGGACTAGCGGGGGATACAATGAGCAGTTCTTC
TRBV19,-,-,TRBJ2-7,CASSMFREGGSYEQYF,TGTGCCAGTAGTATGTTTCGGGAAGGGGGCTCCTACGAGCAGTACTTC
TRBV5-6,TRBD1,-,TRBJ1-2,CASSLLDREPYGYTF,TGTGCCAGCAGCTTGTTGGACAGGGAACCTTATGGCTACACCTTC
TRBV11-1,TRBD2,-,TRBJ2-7,CASTSGSRYEQYF,TGTGCCAGTACCAGCGGGAGTAGGTACGAGCAGTACTTC
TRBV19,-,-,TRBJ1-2,CASSIGGLYGYTF,TGTGCCAGTAGTATCGGGGGCCTATATGGCTACACCTTC
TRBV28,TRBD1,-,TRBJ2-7,CASSLPLRTGLYEQYF,TGTGCCAGCAGTTTACCACTCCGGACAGGGCTCTACGAGCAGTACTTC
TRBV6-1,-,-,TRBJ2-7,CASQTGPILYEQYF,TGTGCCAGCCAGACAGGCCCTATTTTATACGAGCAGTACTTC
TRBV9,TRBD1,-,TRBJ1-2,CASSAYRGNYGYTF,TGTGCCAGCAGCGCTTACAGGGGTAACTATGGCTACACCTTC
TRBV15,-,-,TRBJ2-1,CATRDAWGNEQFF,TGTGCCACCCGGGACGCGTGGGGCAATGAGCAGTTCTTC
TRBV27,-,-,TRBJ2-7,CASSPPGHLSYEQYF,TGTGCCAGCAGTCCCCCGGGACACCTCTCCTACGAGCAGTACTTC
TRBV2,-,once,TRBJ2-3,CAARGSGASTDTQYF,TGTGCCGCCCGGGGGTCAGGGGCTAGCACAGATACGCAGTATTTT
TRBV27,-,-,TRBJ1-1,CASSFSRGSEAFF,TGTGCCAGCAGTTTCTCGAGGGGTTCTGAAGCTTTCTTT
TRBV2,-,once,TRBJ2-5,CASSVRITRGLQETQYF,TGTGCCAGCAGTGTCCGAATAACCAGGGGACTCCAAGAGACCCAGTACTTC